Listed below are T cell receptor beta chains from one sample, sequenced in a study of T-cell reconstitution after alpha-beta-depleted transplantation in children. MiXCR, run by TCRdb on the PCR reads, gives a single entry per CDR3 protein. The sample holds approximately 250,000 distinct CDR3 sequences; about 9.6% are singletons and the top ten take around 5%. This specimen was PBMCs from the stem cell graft donor, taken from the stem cell graft. The receptors come from a human donor who donated a stem cell graft to a child with SCID. Each CDR3 is given with its conserved first and last residue.

V gene,J gene,CDR3 protein
TRBV29-1,TRBJ2-7,CSVEVGRLYEQYF
TRBV3-1,TRBJ2-2,CASSQVTAMNTGELFF
TRBV7-8,TRBJ2-3,CASSFRSRPNTQYF
TRBV20-1,TRBJ2-3,CSARVGPLQYF
TRBV12-3/TRBV12-4,TRBJ2-2,CASSPRTLTGELFF
TRBV21-1,TRBJ1-1,CASSSPRSETGTMNTEAFF
TRBV5-1,TRBJ1-2,CASSQREQGYGYTF
TRBV10-3,TRBJ1-2,CAITPDRVGYTF
TRBV20-1,TRBJ2-1,CSAKSGASGALSYNEQFF
TRBV5-1,TRBJ1-2,CASSASGTGPHGGYGYTF